One T cell receptor beta chain is described in this entry. What it recognizes is unknown. This sample was taken from a study of response to subunit inactivated influenza vaccine. Broader study findings: With each seasonal influenza vaccination, the authors suggested, few new T cells are recruited.

The CDR3 totals 14 residues. Trimming took off 0 bases at V and 7 bases at J, with 12 bases between the two ends. In germline, CDR1 is MGHRA, CDR2 YSYEKL. TCRdb itself ran the RT-PCR reads through MiXCR, one entry per CDR3 protein. In the table there are some 520,000 distinct CDR3 sequences, approximately 15% of which are singletons. The clonotype originates from a man in his fifties or sixties who received an inactivated influenza vaccine. The sequenced sample was CD4+ T cells sorted from PBMCs, obtained around 25 months after vaccination. This chain connects TRBV4-1 to TRBJ2-5; TRBD2 might be the D (6 bases). DNA of the CDR3: TGCGCCAGCAGCCAAGATCCGAATAGCGGGACCCAGTACTTC. Translation gives CASSQDPNSGTQYF.